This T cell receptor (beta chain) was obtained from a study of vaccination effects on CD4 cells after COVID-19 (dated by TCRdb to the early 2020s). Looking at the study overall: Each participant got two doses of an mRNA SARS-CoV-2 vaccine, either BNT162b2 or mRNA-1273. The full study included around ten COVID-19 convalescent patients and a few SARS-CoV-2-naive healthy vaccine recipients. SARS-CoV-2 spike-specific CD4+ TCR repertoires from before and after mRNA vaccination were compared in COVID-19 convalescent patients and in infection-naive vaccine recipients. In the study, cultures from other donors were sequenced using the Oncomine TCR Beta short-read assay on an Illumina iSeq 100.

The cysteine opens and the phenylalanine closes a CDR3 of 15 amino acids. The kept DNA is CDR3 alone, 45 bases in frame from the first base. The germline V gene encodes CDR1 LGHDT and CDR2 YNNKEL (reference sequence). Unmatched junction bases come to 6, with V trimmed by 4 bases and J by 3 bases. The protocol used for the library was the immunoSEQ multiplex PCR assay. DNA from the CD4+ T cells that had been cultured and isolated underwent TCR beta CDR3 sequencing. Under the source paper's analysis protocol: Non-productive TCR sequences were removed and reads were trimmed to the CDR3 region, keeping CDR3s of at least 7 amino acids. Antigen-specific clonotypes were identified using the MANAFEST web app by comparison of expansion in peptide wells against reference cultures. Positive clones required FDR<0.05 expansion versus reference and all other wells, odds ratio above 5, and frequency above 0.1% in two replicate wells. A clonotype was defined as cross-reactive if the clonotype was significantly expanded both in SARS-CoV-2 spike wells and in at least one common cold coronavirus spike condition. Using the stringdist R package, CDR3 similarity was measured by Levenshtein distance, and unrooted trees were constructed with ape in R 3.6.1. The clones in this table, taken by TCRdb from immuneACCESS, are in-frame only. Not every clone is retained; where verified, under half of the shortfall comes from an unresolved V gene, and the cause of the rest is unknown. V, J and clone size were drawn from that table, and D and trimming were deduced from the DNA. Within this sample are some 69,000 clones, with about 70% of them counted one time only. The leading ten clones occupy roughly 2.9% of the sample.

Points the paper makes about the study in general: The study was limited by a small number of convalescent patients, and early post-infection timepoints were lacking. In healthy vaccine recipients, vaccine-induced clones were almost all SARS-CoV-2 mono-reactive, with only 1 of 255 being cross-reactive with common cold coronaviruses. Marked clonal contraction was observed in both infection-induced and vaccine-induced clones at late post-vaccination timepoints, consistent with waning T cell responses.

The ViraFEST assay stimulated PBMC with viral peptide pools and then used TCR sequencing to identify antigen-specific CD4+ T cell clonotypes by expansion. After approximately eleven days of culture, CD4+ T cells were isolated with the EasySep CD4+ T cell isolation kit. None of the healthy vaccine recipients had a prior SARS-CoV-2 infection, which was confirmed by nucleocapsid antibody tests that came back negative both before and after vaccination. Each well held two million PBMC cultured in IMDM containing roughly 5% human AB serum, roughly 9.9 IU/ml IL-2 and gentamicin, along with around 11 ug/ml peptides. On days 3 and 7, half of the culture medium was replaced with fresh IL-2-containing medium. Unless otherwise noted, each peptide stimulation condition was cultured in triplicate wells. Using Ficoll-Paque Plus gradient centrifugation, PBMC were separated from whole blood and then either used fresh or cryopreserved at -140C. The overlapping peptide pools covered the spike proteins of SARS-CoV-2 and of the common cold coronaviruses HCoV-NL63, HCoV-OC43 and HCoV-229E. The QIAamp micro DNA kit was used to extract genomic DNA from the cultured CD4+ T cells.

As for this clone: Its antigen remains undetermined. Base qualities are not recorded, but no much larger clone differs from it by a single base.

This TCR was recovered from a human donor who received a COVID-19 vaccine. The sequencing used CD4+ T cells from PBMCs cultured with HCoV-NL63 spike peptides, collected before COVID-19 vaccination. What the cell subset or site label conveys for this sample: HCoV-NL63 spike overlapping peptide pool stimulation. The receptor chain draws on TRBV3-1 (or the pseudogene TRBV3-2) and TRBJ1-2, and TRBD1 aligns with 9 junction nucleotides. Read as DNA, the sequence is TGTGCCAGCAGCCTCGGGACAGGGCTCGACTATGGCTACACCTTC. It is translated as CASSLGTGLDYGYTF.